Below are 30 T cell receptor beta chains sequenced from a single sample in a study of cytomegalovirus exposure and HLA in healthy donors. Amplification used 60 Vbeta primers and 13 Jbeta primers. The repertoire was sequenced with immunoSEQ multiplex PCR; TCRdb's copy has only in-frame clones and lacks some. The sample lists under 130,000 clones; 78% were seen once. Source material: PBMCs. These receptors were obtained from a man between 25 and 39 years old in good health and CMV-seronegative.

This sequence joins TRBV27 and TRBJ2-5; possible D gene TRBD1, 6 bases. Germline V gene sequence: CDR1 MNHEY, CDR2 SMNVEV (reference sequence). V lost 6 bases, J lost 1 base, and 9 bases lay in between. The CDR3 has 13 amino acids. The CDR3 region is CASSDRPQETQYF. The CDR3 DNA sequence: TGTGCCAGCAGCGACAGGCCCCAAGAGACCCAGTACTTC.

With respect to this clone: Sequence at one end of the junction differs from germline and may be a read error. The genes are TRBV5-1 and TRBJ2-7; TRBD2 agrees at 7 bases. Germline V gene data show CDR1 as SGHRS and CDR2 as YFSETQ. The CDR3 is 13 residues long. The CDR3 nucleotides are TGCACCAGCAGCTTGGGGCGGGAGTACGAGCAGTACTTC. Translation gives CTSSLGREYEQYF.

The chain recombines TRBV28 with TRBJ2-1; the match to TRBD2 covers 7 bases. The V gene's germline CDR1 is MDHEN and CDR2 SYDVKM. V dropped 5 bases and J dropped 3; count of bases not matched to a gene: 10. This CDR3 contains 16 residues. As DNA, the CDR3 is TGTGCCAGCAGTGAAGCTGCTAGCGGCAACTACAATGAGCAGTTCTTC. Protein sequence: CASSEAASGNYNEQFF.

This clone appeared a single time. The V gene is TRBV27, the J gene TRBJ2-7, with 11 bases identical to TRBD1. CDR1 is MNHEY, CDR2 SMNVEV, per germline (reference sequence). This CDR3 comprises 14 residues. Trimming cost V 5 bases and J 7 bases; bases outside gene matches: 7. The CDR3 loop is CASSIGQGAREQYF. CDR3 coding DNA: TGTGCCAGCAGTATAGGACAGGGGGCGCGGGAGCAGTACTTC.

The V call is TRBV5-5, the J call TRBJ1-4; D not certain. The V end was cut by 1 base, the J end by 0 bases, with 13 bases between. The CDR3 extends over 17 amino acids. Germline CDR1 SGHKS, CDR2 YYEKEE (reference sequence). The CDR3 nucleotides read TGTGCCAGCAGCTTGTACGCGGGAACTGCAACTAATGAAAAACTGTTTTTT. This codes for CASSLYAGTATNEKLFF.

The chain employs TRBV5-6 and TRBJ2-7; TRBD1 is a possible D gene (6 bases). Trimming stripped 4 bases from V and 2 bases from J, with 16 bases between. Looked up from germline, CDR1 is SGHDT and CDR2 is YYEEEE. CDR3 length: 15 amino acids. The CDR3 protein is CASSRRDTGAYEQYF. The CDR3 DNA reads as TGTGCCAGCAGCCGAAGGGACACTGGGGCCTACGAGCAGTACTTC.

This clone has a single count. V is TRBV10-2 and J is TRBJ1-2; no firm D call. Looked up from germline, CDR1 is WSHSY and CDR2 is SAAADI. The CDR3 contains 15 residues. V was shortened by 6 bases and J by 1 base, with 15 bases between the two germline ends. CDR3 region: CASSQTVGGNYGYTF. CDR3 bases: TGCGCCAGCAGCCAAACTGTGGGAGGTAACTATGGCTACACCTTC.

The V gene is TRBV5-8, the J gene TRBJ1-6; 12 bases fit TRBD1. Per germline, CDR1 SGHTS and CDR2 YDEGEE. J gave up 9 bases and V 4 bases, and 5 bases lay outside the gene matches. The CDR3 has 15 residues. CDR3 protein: CASSAGTGGGSPLHF. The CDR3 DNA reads TGTGCCAGCAGCGCGGGGACAGGGGGCGGTTCACCCCTCCACTTT.

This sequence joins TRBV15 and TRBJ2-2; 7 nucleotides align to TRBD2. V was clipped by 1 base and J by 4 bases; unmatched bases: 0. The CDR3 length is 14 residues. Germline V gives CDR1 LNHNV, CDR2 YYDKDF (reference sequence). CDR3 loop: CATSRGTSTGELFF. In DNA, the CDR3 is TGTGCCACCAGCAGAGGGACTAGCACCGGGGAGCTGTTTTTT.

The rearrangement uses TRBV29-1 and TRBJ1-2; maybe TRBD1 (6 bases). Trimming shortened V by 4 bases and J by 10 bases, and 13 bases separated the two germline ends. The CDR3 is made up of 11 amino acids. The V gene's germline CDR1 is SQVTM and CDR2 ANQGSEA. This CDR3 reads CSVVRGSDYTF. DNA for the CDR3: TGCAGCGTTGTGAGGGGGAGTGACTACACCTTC. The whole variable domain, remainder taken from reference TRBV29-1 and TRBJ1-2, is SAVISQKPSRDICQRGTSLTIQCQVDSQVTMMFWYRQQPGQSLTLIATANQGSEATYESGFVIDKFPISRPNLTFSTLTVSNMSPEDSSIYLCSVVRGSDYTFGSGTRLTVV.

This CDR3 reads CASSVAGGTEAFF. The CDR3 DNA follows: TGTGCCAGCAGTGTAGCAGGGGGCACTGAAGCTTTCTTT. The chain employs TRBV6-1 and TRBJ1-1; the match to TRBD1 covers 7 bases. The CDR3 covers 13 residues. Germline V gene data show CDR1 as MNHNS and CDR2 as SASEGT. Losses at the gene ends were 4 bases for V and 4 bases for J; bases not matched to a gene: 3.

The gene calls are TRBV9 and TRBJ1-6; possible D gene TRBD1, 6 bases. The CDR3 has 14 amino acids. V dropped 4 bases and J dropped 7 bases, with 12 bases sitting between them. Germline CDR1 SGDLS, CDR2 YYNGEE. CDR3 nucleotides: TGTGCCAGCAGCCTGGAAGGACAGAATTCACCCCTCCACTTT. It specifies CASSLEGQNSPLHF.

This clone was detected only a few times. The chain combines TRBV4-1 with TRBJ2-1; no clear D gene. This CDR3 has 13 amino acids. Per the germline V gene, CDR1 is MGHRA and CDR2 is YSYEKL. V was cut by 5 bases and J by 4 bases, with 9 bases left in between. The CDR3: CASSKTLYNEQFF. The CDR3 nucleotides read TGCGCCAGCAGCAAGACACTTTACAATGAGCAGTTCTTC.

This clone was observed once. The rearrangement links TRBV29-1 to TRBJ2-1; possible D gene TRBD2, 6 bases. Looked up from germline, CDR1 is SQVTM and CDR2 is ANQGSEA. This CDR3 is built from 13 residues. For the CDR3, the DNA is TGCAGTGACAATAGCGGCGGAAACAATGAGCAGTTCTTC. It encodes CSDNSGGNNEQFF.

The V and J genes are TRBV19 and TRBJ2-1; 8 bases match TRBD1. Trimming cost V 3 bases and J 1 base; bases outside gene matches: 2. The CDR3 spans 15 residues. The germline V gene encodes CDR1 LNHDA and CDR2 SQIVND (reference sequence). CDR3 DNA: TGTGCCAGTAGTATTCAGGGGGCTTCCTACAATGAGCAGTTCTTC. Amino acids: CASSIQGASYNEQFF.

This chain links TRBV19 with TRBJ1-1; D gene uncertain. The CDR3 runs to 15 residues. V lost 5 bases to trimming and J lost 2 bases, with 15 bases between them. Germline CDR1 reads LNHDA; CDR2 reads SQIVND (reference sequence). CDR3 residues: CASSPQPLRNTEAFF. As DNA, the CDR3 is TGTGCCAGTAGTCCCCAACCACTGAGAAACACTGAAGCTTTCTTT.

CDR3: CASIQGGGGNEKLFF. The CDR3 DNA sequence: TGTGCCAGCATCCAGGGCGGGGGCGGTAATGAAAAACTGTTTTTT. The chain employs TRBV7-9 and TRBJ1-4, with D maybe TRBD1 (6 bases). Trimming pared 7 bases from V and 4 bases from J, leaving 16 bases between. Germline CDR1 SEHNR, CDR2 FQNEAQ (reference sequence). The length of the CDR3 is 15 residues.

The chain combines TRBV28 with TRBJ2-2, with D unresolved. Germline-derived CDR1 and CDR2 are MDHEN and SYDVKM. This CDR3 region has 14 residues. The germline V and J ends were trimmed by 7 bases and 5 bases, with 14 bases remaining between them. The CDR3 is CASKTQDRTGELFF. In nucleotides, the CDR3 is TGTGCCAGCAAAACCCAGGATCGGACCGGGGAGCTGTTTTTT.

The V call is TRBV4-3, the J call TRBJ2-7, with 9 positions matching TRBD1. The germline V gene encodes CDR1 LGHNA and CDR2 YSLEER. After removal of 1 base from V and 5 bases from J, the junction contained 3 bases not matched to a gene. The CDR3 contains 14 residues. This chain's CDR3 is CASSQGQGVNEQYF. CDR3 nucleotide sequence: TGCGCCAGCAGCCAAGGACAGGGGGTTAACGAGCAGTACTTC.

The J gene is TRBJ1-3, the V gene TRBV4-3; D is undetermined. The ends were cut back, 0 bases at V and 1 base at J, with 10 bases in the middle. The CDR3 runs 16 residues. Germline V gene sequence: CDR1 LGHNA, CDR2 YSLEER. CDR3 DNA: TGCGCCAGCAGCCAAGATTTGGCCTTATCTGGAAACACCATATATTTT. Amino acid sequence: CASSQDLALSGNTIYF.

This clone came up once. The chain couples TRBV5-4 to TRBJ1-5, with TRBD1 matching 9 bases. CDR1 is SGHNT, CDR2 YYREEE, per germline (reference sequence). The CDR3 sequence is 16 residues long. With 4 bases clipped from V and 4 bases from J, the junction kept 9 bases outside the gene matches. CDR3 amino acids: CASSIPGQGRNQPQHF. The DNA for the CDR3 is TGTGCCAGCAGCATACCGGGACAGGGAAGGAATCAGCCCCAGCATTTT.

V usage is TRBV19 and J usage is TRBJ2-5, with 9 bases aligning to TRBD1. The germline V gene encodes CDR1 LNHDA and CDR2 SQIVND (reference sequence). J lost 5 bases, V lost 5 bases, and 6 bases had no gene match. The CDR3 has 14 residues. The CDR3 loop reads CASSLGTGSETQYF. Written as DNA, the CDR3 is TGTGCCAGTAGTTTAGGGACAGGGTCTGAGACCCAGTACTTC.

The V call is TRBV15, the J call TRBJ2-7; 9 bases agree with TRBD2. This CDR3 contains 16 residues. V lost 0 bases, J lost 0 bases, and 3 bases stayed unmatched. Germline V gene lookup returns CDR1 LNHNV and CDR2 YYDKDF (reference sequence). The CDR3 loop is CATSRDLRGGSYEQYF. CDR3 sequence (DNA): TGTGCCACCAGCAGAGATTTGCGGGGGGGCTCCTACGAGCAGTACTTC.

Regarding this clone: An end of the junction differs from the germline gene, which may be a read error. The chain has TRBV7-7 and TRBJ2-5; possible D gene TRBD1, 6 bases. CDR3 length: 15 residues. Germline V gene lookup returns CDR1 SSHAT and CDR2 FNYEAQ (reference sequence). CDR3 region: CASSPELGAVETQYF. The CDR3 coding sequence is TGTGCTAGCAGCCCCGAGTTGGGGGCTGTGGAGACCCAGTACTTC.

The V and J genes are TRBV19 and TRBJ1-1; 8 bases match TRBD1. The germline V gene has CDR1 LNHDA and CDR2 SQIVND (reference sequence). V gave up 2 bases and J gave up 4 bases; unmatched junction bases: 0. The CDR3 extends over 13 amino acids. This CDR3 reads CASSITGGTEAFF. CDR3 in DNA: TGTGCCAGTAGTATAACAGGGGGCACTGAAGCTTTCTTT.

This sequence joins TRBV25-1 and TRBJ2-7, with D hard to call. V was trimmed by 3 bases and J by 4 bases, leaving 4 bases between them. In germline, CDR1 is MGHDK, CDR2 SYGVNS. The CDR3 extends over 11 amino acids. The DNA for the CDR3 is TGTGCCAGCAGTGACAGATACGAGCAGTACTTC. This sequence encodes CASSDRYEQYF.

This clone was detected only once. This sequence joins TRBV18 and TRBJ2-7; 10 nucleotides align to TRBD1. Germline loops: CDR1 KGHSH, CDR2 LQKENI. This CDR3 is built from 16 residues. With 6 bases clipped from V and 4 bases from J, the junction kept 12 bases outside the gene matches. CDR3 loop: CASSLDRGGLYYEQYF. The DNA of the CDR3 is TGTGCCAGCTCCCTGGACAGGGGGGGACTCTATTACGAGCAGTACTTC.

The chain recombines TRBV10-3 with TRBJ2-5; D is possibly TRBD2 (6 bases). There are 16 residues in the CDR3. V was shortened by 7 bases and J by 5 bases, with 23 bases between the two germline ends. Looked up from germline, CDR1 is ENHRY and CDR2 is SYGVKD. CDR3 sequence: CAIKSVGRGRCETQYF. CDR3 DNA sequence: TGTGCCATCAAGAGTGTCGGGCGGGGACGGTGTGAGACCCAGTACTTC.

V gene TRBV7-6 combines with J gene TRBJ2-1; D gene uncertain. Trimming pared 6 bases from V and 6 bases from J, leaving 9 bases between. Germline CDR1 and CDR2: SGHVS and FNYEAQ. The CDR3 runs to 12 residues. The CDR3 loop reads CASSHSRNEQFF. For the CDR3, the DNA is TGTGCCAGCAGTCACTCCCGCAATGAGCAGTTCTTC.

CDR3 nucleotide sequence: TGTGCCAGCAGCTTAAAAGACAGAGTCCCTCGGTACGAGCAGTACTTC. Translation: CASSLKDRVPRYEQYF. V is TRBV7-6 and J is TRBJ2-7; D is perhaps TRBD1 (5 bases). V was pared by 2 bases and J by 4 bases, with 18 bases between. The CDR3 has 16 amino acids. CDR1 SGHVS and CDR2 FNYEAQ come from the germline V gene.